The 29 T cell receptor beta chains given below trace back to one sample, sequenced in a study of STAT5B mutations in CD4+ large granular lymphocyte leukemia. Method: immunoSEQ multiplex PCR; TCRdb's copy keeps in-frame clones and lacks some. The sample lists about 24,000 clones, under 80% occurring once. Sequenced input: CD4+ T cells from blood buffy coats. The receptors originated from a human donor in good health.

V is TRBV28 and J is TRBJ1-1, with TRBD1 identical over 8 bases. CDR1 is MDHEN and CDR2 is SYDVKM in the germline V gene. V shed 2 bases and J 2 bases; nucleotides not matched to a gene: 7. CDR3 length: 16 residues. As DNA, the CDR3 is TGTGCCAGCAGTTTACCCGGACAGGGACTTAACACTGAAGCTTTCTTT. Protein sequence: CASSLPGQGLNTEAFF.

This chain joins TRBV28 and TRBJ1-5; TRBD1 might be the D (5 bases). Germline V gene lookup returns CDR1 MDHEN and CDR2 SYDVKM. The V and J ends lost 3 bases and 0 bases respectively, with 9 bases between them. CDR3 length: 15 amino acids. CDR3 amino acids: CASSLTAPSNQPQHF. The DNA of the CDR3 is TGTGCCAGCAGTTTGACAGCCCCTAGCAATCAGCCCCAGCATTTT.

V gene TRBV9 combines with J gene TRBJ2-1; D is undetermined. This CDR3 is built from 12 residues. Between the trimmed V and J ends, which lost 3 bases and 8 bases, there was a span of 9 bases. From germline, CDR1 is SGDLS and CDR2 YYNGEE. The CDR3, as DNA: TGTGCCAGCAGCGGACTTGGAGATGAGCAGTTCTTC. It specifies CASSGLGDEQFF.

The chain combines TRBV7-3 with TRBJ2-1, with unresolved D. The CDR3 extends over 14 amino acids. Germline V gives CDR1 SGHTA, CDR2 FQGTGA. Trimming pared 5 bases from V and 0 bases from J, leaving 8 bases between. In nucleotides, the CDR3 is TGTGCCAGCAGCCCCACGAGCTCCTACAATGAGCAGTTCTTC. Protein product: CASSPTSSYNEQFF. The variable domain in full, completed from reference TRBV7-3 and TRBJ2-1, reads GAGVSQTPSNKVTEKGKYVELRCDPISGHTALYWYRQSLGQGPEFLIYFQGTGAADDSGLPNDRFFAVRPEGSVSTLKIQRTERGDSAVYLCASSPTSSYNEQFFGPGTRLTVL.

The V and J genes are TRBV5-1 and TRBJ2-5, with 7 bases lining up with TRBD1. Looked up from germline, CDR1 is SGHRS and CDR2 is YFSETQ. V shed 0 bases, J shed 2 bases, and the junction held 4 bases outside the gene matches. This CDR3 comprises 15 residues. The CDR3 loop reads CASSLVPGGQETQYF. CDR3 bases: TGCGCCAGCAGCTTGGTGCCAGGGGGTCAAGAGACCCAGTACTTC. The whole variable domain, filled in from reference TRBV5-1 and TRBJ2-5, reads KAGVTQTPRYLIKTRGQQVTLSCSPISGHRSVSWYQQTPGQGLQFLFEYFSETQRNKGNFPGRFSGRQFSNSRSEMNVSTLELGDSALYLCASSLVPGGQETQYFGPGTRLLVL.

The chain uses TRBV9 and TRBJ2-4; 10 bases fit TRBD1. This CDR3 region has 15 residues. V lost 0 bases and J lost 5; bases outside the gene matches: 2. Germline values: CDR1 SGDLS, CDR2 YYNGEE. CDR3 nucleotide sequence: TGTGCCAGCAGCGTAGACGGGACAGGGGAAAACATTCAGTACTTC. Its translation: CASSVDGTGENIQYF. Filled out from reference TRBV9 and TRBJ2-4, the complete variable domain reads DSGVTQTPKHLITATGQRVTLRCSPRSGDLSVYWYQQSLDQGLQFLIQYYNGEERAKGNILERFSAQQFPDLHSELNLSSLELGDSALYFCASSVDGTGENIQYFGAGTRLSVL.

V gene TRBV5-4 combines with J gene TRBJ1-1, with D perhaps matching TRBD1 (5 bases). CDR1 is SGHNT and CDR2 is YYREEE in the germline V gene (reference sequence). The V end lost 0 bases, the J end lost 0 bases, and 9 bases lay between the germline ends. The CDR3 contains 15 residues. This CDR3 reads CASSLEGIVNTEAFF. Written as DNA, the CDR3 is TGTGCCAGCAGCTTGGAGGGGATTGTGAACACTGAAGCTTTCTTT.

There are a few counts of this clone. The chain joins TRBV25-1 to TRBJ1-1, with no clear D. Trimming took 6 bases from V and 3 from J, leaving 17 bases between them. This CDR3 comprises 15 residues. Germline loops: CDR1 MGHDK, CDR2 SYGVNS. The CDR3 DNA follows: TGTGCCAGCAGCCGGGGAATTGGGTATGACACTGAAGCTTTCTTT. It specifies CASSRGIGYDTEAFF.

This clone showed up just a few times. V is TRBV7-9 and J is TRBJ2-7; D is unclear. Per the germline V gene, CDR1 is SEHNR and CDR2 is FQNEAQ (reference sequence). The CDR3 spans 14 residues. V was trimmed by 3 bases and J by 1 base, leaving 10 bases between them. CDR3 in DNA: TGTGCCAGCAGCTTCGATGGTGAATCCTACGAGCAGTACTTC. It is translated as CASSFDGESYEQYF.

The chain combines TRBV19 with TRBJ1-2, with D unresolved. The CDR3 has 15 residues. The germline V gene has CDR1 LNHDA and CDR2 SQIVND (reference sequence). The V and J ends lost 5 bases and 0 bases respectively, with 13 bases between them. The CDR3 sequence is CASSHNSRANYGYTF. DNA for the CDR3: TGTGCCAGTAGTCATAACAGCAGAGCTAACTATGGCTACACCTTC.

This rearrangement joins TRBV7-2 to TRBJ1-1; 7 bases fit TRBD1. After removal of 5 bases from V and 0 bases from J, the junction contained 9 bases not matched to a gene. CDR3 length equals 16 residues. Germline CDR1 reads SGHTA; CDR2 reads FQGNSA. The DNA for the CDR3 is TGTGCCAGCAGCCCGAGGACAGGAGGGATGAACACTGAAGCTTTCTTT. Translated: CASSPRTGGMNTEAFF.

As concerns this clone: At one end, the junction sequence differs from germline, possibly due to a read error. The CDR3 sequence is CASSYTTGAPNF. The CDR3 nucleotides read TGTGCCAGCAGTTACACGACAGGGGCTCCCAACTTC. The chain has TRBV6-6 and TRBJ2-4; 8 bases map to TRBD1. The germline gives CDR1 MNHNY, CDR2 SVGAGI (reference sequence). This CDR3 has 12 residues.

The rearrangement links TRBV28 to TRBJ2-7; TRBD2 is a possible D gene (7 bases). Trimming left V 8 bases short and J 2 bases short, with 16 bases between. CDR1 is MDHEN and CDR2 is SYDVKM in the germline V gene. This CDR3 comprises 14 residues. The CDR3 here is CASVLQGRAYEQYF. The CDR3 bases are TGTGCCAGCGTCCTGCAGGGGAGGGCCTACGAGCAGTACTTC.

The DNA of the CDR3 is TGTGCCAGTAGTGGGGGACTAGCGGGGGGGTTCACAGATACGCAGTATTTT. It translates to CASSGGLAGGFTDTQYF. V is TRBV19 and J is TRBJ2-3; 16 nucleotides align to TRBD2. Unmatched junction bases numbered 4, after V lost 5 bases and J lost 2 bases. The CDR3 has 17 amino acids. CDR1 is LNHDA, CDR2 SQIVND, per germline (reference sequence).

V is TRBV11-2 and J is TRBJ2-1; 15 bases agree with TRBD2. Germline V gene data show CDR1 as SGHAT and CDR2 as FQNNGV. This CDR3 region has 15 residues. The J segment lost 14 bases and the V segment lost 2 bases, leaving 7 bases of the junction unmatched. CDR3: CASSLPGLAGGKEFF. CDR3 sequence (DNA): TGTGCCAGCAGCTTACCGGGACTAGCGGGGGGCAAGGAGTTCTTC.

The chain employs TRBV5-6 and TRBJ1-1; 9 bases fit TRBD1. The CDR3 has 15 residues. CDR1 is SGHDT, CDR2 YYEEEE, per germline. The ends lost 4 bases at V and 1 base at J; junction bases unmatched: 5. The CDR3 bases are TGTGCCAGCAGCCACGGGACAGGGAGGAACACTGAAGCTTTCTTT. This codes for CASSHGTGRNTEAFF.

CDR3: CASSMRTTTDTQYF. The CDR3 coding sequence is TGTGCCAGCAGCATGCGGACAACCACAGATACGCAGTATTTT. The J gene is TRBJ2-3, the V gene TRBV7-3; maybe TRBD1 (5 bases). The V end was cut by 5 bases, the J end by 2 bases, with 11 bases between. Germline CDR1 reads SGHTA; CDR2 reads FQGTGA. The CDR3 is 14 residues long.

The V and J genes are TRBV6-6 and TRBJ1-1; D is unclear. Germline-derived CDR1 and CDR2 are MNHNY and SVGAGI (reference sequence). With 6 bases removed from V and 1 base from J, the gap between germline ends came to 3 bases. This CDR3 comprises 11 residues. CDR3 in amino acids: CASRENTEAFF. CDR3 DNA: TGTGCCAGCAGGGAGAACACTGAAGCTTTCTTT.

This clone was counted between two and nine times. J is TRBJ1-1 and V is TRBV29-1; 9 bases line up with TRBD1. Looked up from germline, CDR1 is SQVTM and CDR2 is ANQGSEA. V gave up 6 bases and J gave up 11 bases; unmatched junction bases: 13. This CDR3 is built from 13 residues. The CDR3 sequence: CSVLAGTGMGAFF. DNA of the CDR3: TGCAGCGTCCTCGCCGGGACAGGGATGGGGGCTTTCTTT.

The chain has TRBV5-1 and TRBJ1-6; tentative D call: TRBD1 (6 bases). V lost 3 bases to trimming and J lost 2 bases, with 12 bases between them. CDR1 SGHRS and CDR2 YFSETQ come from the germline V gene. The CDR3 loop spans 16 amino acids. In nucleotides, the CDR3 is TGCGCCAGCAGCTCCTCGGGGGCCACCTATAATTCACCCCTCCACTTT. Translating gives CASSSSGATYNSPLHF.

The chain employs TRBV9 and TRBJ2-3; D uncertain. This CDR3 spans 14 amino acids. Germline V lookup: CDR1 SGDLS, CDR2 YYNGEE. V lost 0 bases and J 8 bases, leaving 13 bases between the germline ends. CDR3 DNA sequence: TGTGCCAGCAGCGTAGCTACTGTTCTCGGTACGCAGTATTTT. Encoded protein: CASSVATVLGTQYF.

The V and J genes are TRBV27 and TRBJ2-7; either TRBD1 or TRBD2 may fit D (5 bases each). The V end lost 2 bases, the J end lost 3 bases, and 14 bases lay between the germline ends. This CDR3 comprises 15 residues. The V gene's germline CDR1 is MNHEY and CDR2 SMNVEV (reference sequence). In DNA, the CDR3 is TGTGCCAGCAGTTTAAGAGAGGGGCAGGGCTACGAGCAGTACTTC. It is translated as CASSLREGQGYEQYF.

The chain links TRBV28 to TRBJ1-2; perhaps TRBD1 as D (6 bases). Per the germline V gene, CDR1 is MDHEN and CDR2 is SYDVKM. The CDR3 spans 15 residues. V lost 3 bases and J 5 bases, leaving 16 bases between the germline ends. The CDR3 protein is CASSLGDNFLYGYTF. CDR3 DNA: TGTGCCAGCAGTTTGGGGGACAATTTCCTTTATGGCTACACCTTC.

The chain joins TRBV5-6 to TRBJ1-2; unclear D gene. The V gene lost 0 bases and the J gene lost 8 bases, with 14 bases spanning the gap. The CDR3 is made up of 14 amino acids. From germline, CDR1 is SGHDT and CDR2 YYEEEE. CDR3 amino acids: CASSLGGGRWGYTF. CDR3 DNA: TGTGCCAGCAGCTTGGGCGGCGGGCGATGGGGCTACACCTTC.

The rearrangement uses TRBV27 and TRBJ2-3; D gene uncertain. This CDR3 comprises 16 residues. V was pared by 4 bases and J by 3 bases, with 17 bases between. CDR1 and CDR2 (germline): MNHEY, SMNVEV (reference sequence). Here the CDR3 reads CASSSSVTHGTDTQYF. The CDR3 DNA reads as TGTGCCAGCAGTTCCTCCGTAACGCACGGAACAGATACGCAGTATTTT.

The V gene is TRBV6-5, the J gene TRBJ1-5; TRBD1 aligns across 9 bases. J gave up 4 bases and V 0 bases, and 4 bases lay outside the gene matches. The V gene's germline CDR1 is MNHEY and CDR2 SVGAGI. There are 16 residues in the CDR3. CDR3 nucleotides: TGTGCCAGCAGTTACTCCGGGACAGGGAAGAATCAGCCCCAGCATTTT. The encoded protein is CASSYSGTGKNQPQHF.

This rearrangement joins TRBV30 to TRBJ1-4, with TRBD1 identical over 7 bases. The length of the CDR3 is 18 residues. Germline assignment: CDR1 GTSNPN and CDR2 SVGIG (reference sequence). V dropped 1 base and J dropped 0; count of bases not matched to a gene: 11. The CDR3 spells CAWSDALGDSSTNEKLFF. The CDR3 region has the DNA TGTGCCTGGAGTGATGCGCTGGGGGACAGTTCAACTAATGAAAAACTGTTTTTT.

The chain combines TRBV29-1 with TRBJ2-3, with 7 bases that match TRBD2. The CDR3 length is 12 residues. Germline V gives CDR1 SQVTM, CDR2 ANQGSEA. V was clipped by 5 bases and J by 8 bases; unmatched bases: 7. For the CDR3, the DNA is TGCAGCGTTCGGAGCGGGATAGGTACGCAGTATTTT. It yields the protein CSVRSGIGTQYF.

J is TRBJ2-5 and V is TRBV4-3, with unresolved D. The CDR3 length is 13 residues. The germline V and J ends were trimmed by 2 bases and 2 bases, with 6 bases remaining between them. Germline V gene sequence: CDR1 LGHNA, CDR2 YSLEER. The CDR3 DNA follows: TGCGCCAGCAGCCAATCCAGACAAGAGACCCAGTACTTC. Translation: CASSQSRQETQYF.